A single sample gave rise to the 4 T cell receptor beta chains below, sequenced in a study of T cells expressing NK-cell markers. TCRdb re-called the 5' RACE reads; one entry per CDR3 protein, DNA not given. This table lists some 410,000 distinct CDR3 sequences. The source material was blood T cells: a sorted CD56 or NKG2C T cell subset, CD4+ or CD8+ T cells, or bulk PBMC T cells (not recorded which). Every receptor here comes from a woman aged 18-70 years in good health.

The chain is built from TRBV27 and TRBJ1-5; absent DNA, TCRdb's TRBD1 call cannot be checked. The CDR3 has 15 amino acids. Germline V gene sequence: CDR1 MNHEY, CDR2 SMNVEV (reference sequence). The CDR3 sequence: CASRAGQNSNQPQHF.

V usage is TRBV12-3 or TRBV12-4 and J usage is TRBJ2-5; the TCRdb D gene call, TRBD2, has no DNA to confirm it. This CDR3 contains 14 residues. The CDR3 sequence: CASRSGLAGETQYF.

The V call is TRBV7-2, the J call TRBJ1-5. This CDR3 has 14 amino acids. Germline loops: CDR1 SGHTA, CDR2 FQGNSA. CDR3 residues: CASSTISSNQPQHF.

The gene calls are TRBV4-2 and TRBJ2-3; TCRdb's D call, TRBD2, is unchecked because there is no DNA. The CDR3 extends over 14 amino acids. Germline V gives CDR1 LGHNA, CDR2 YNFKEQ. The CDR3 loop is CASSQDGEGDTQYF.